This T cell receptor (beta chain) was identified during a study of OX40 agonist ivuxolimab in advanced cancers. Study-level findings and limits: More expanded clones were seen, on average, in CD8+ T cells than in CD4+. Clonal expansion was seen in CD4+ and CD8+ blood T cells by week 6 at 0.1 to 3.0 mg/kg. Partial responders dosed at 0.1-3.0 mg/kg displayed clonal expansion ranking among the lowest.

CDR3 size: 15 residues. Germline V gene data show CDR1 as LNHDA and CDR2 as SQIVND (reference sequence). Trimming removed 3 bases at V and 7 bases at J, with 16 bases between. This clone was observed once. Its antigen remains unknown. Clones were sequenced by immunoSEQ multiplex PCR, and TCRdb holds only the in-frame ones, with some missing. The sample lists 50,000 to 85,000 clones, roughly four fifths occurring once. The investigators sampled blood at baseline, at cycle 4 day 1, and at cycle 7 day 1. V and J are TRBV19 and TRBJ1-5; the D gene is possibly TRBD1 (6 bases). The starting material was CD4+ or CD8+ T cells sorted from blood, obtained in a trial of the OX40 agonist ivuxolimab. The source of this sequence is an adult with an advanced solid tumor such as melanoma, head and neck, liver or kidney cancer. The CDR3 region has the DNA TGTGCCAGTAGTATGTGGACGACAGGTGGACAGCCCCAGCATTTT. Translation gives CASSMWTTGGQPQHF.